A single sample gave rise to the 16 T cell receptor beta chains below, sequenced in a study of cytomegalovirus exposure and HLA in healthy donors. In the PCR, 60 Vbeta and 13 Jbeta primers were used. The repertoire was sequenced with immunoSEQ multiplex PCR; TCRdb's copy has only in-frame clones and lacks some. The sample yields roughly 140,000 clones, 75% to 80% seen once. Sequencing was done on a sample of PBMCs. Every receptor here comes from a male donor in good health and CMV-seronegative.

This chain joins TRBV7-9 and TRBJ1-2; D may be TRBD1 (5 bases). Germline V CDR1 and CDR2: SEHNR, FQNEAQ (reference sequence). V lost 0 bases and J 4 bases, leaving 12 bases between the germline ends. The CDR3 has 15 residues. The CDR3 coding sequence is TGTGCCAGCAGCTTAGCGCGGCAGGGTGTCTATGGCTACACCTTC. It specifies CASSLARQGVYGYTF.

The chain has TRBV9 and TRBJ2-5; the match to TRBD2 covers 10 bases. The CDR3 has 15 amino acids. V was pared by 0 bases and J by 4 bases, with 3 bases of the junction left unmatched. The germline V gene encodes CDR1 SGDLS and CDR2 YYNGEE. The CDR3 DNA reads TGTGCCAGCAGCGTAGCCAGCGGGAGGGGAGAGACCCAGTACTTC. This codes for CASSVASGRGETQYF.

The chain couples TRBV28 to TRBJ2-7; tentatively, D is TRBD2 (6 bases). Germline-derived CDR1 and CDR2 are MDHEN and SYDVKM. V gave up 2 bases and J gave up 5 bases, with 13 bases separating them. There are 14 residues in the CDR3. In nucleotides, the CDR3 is TGTGCCAGCAGTTTACGGGGCGCGGGGAACGAGCAGTACTTC. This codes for CASSLRGAGNEQYF.

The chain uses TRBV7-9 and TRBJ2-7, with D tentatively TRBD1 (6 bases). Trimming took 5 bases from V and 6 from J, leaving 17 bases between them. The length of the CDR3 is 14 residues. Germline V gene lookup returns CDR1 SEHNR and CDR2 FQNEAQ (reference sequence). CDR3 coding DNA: TGTGCCAGCAGCCTGGCCCCTACAGGGCTCGAGCAGTACTTC. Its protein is CASSLAPTGLEQYF.

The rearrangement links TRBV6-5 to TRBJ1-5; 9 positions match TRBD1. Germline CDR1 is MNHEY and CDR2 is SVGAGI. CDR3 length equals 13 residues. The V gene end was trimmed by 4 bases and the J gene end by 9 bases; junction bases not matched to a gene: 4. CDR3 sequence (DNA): TGTGCCAGCAGTTTCGGGACAGGGCTGCCCCAGCATTTT. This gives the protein CASSFGTGLPQHF.

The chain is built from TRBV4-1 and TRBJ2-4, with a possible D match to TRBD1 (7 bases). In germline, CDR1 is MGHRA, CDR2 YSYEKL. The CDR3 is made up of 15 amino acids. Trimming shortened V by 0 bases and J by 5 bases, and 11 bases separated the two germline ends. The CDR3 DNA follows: TGCGCCAGCAGCCAAGAAGGAGGGACAGAAAACATTCAGTACTTC. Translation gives CASSQEGGTENIQYF.

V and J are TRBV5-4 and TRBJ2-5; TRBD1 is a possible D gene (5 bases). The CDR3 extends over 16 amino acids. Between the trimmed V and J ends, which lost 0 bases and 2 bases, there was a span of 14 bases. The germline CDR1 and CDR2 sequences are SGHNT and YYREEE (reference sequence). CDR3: CASSLVGAGMQETQYF. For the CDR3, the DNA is TGTGCCAGCAGCTTGGTAGGGGCAGGGATGCAAGAGACCCAGTACTTC.

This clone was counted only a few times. CDR3 bases: TGTGCCAGCTCACCCCGGACAGGGGGAGGATTGAAGACAGATACGCAGTATTTT. It encodes CASSPRTGGGLKTDTQYF. J is TRBJ2-3 and V is TRBV18; the match to TRBD1 covers 10 bases. V shed 3 bases and J 3 bases; nucleotides not matched to a gene: 12. Germline V gene data show CDR1 as KGHSH and CDR2 as LQKENI. This CDR3 is 18 amino acids long.

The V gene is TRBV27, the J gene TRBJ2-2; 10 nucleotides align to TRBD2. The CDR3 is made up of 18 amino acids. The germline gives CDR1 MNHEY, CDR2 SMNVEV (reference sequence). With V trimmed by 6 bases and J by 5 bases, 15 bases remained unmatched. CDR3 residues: CASSPVGLAGVGTGELFF. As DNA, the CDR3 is TGTGCCAGCAGCCCCGTTGGGCTAGCGGGAGTAGGGACCGGGGAGCTGTTTTTT.

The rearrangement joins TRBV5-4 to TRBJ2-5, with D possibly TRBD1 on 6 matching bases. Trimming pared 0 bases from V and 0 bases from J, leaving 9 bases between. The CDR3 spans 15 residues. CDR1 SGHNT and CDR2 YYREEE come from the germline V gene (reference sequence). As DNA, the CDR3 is TGTGCCAGCAGCTTGGAGGCAGGGGACCAAGAGACCCAGTACTTC. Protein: CASSLEAGDQETQYF.

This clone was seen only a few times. The CDR3 reads CASSLGVFNSNQPQHF. DNA of the CDR3: TGTGCCAGCAGCTTAGGAGTTTTTAATAGCAATCAGCCCCAGCATTTT. The rearrangement joins TRBV7-6 to TRBJ1-5; D gene ambiguous. The CDR3 has 16 amino acids. V was pared by 1 base and J by 0 bases, with 10 bases between. The germline gives CDR1 SGHVS, CDR2 FNYEAQ.

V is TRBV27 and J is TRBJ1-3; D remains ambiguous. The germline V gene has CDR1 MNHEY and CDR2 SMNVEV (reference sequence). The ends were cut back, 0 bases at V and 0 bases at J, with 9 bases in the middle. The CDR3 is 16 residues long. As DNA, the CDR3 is TGTGCCAGCAGTTTATCGTATCGGGGCTCTGGAAACACCATATATTTT. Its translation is CASSLSYRGSGNTIYF.

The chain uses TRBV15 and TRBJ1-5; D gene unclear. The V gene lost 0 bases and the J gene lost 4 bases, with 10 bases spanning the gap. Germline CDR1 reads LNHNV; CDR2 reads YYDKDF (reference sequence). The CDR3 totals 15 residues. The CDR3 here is CATSRDTDLNQPQHF. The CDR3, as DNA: TGTGCCACCAGCAGAGATACAGATTTGAATCAGCCCCAGCATTTT.

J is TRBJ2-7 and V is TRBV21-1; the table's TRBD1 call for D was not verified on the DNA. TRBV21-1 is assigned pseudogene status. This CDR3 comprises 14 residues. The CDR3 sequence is CASSATLPEYEQYF. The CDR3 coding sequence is TGTGCCAGCAGCGCGACACTTCCAGAATACGAGCAGTACTTC.

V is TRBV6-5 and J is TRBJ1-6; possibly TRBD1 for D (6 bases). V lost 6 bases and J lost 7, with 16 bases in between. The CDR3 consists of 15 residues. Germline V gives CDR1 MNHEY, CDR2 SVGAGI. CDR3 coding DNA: TGTGCCAGCAGCCCCCCGACAGGTTCCAATTCACCCCTCCACTTT. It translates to CASSPPTGSNSPLHF.

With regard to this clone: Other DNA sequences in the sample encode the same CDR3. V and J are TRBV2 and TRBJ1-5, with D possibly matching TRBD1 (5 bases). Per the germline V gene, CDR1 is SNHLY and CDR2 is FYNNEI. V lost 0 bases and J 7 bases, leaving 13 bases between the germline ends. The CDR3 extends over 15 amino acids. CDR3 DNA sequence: TGTGCCAGCAGTGAAGCGGGGCAGGGTGGCCAGCCCCAGCATTTT. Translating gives CASSEAGQGGQPQHF.